This T cell receptor beta chain was obtained from a study of CXCR3-negative and CXCR3-positive naive CD8 T cells. Study results and caveats: CXCR3 levels fell partly with cryopreservation; most assays relied on fresh PBMCs.

Germline CDR1 and CDR2: SNHLY and FYNNEI. CDR3 length equals 15 residues. Libraries were UMI-labeled 5' RACE TRB cDNA. With the 5' RACE reads reprocessed, TCRdb shows one record per CDR3 protein and no DNA. The ten most abundant clones cover 0.29% of a sample with over 100,000 distinct CDR3 sequences. Researchers sorted some 270,000 cells of each CD8+ T cell subset in triplicate. Regarding this clonotype: Its antigen is not identified.

The clonotype was recovered from a human donor in good health. Some clones in this sample may be carry-over from other donors' samples. The chain combines TRBV2 with TRBJ2-7; TCRdb's D gene call, TRBD1, goes unchecked for lack of DNA. Sequencing was carried out using naive CXCR3- CD8+ T cells from blood. Subset defined: CD45RO-CCR7+CD27+CD95- naive CD8+ T cells lacking CXCR3 (TNR3-). This CDR3 is CASRGGQGPTYEQYF.